The TCR beta chain described here comes from a study of human T cells and chemical hapten exposure (dated by TCRdb to the early 2020s). Notes on the research overall: For sensitization, 2% DPC in acetone was applied to a 2 cm by 2 cm area of upper inner arm skin. Weekly therapeutic DPC doses were additionally applied to the scalp of patients throughout the approximately 23-week study period. Patch testing was done on the upper back using Finn chambers containing 0.01% DPC, and results were scored after 6 days according to International Contact Dermatitis Research Group standards. Most of the patients in the cohort were female, and the cohort covered alopecia areata with under or over 50% scalp involvement, alopecia totalis and alopecia universalis. Libraries were combined into a pool for sequencing, and differences in TCR yield between samples came mainly from small differences in library volumes within the pool. The study tracked peripheral blood TCR repertoire changes in vivo during primary and secondary sensitization to the hapten diphenylcyclopropenone (DPC) in alopecia patients. Patient blood was sampled pre-sensitization (week 0) and at 2, 6 and about 24 weeks after DPC sensitization. Blood for TCR sequencing was provided by twenty-nine alopecia patients at one to four time points (pre-sensitization, 2, 6 and 24 weeks). Each blood RNA sample was used to sequence both TCR alpha and TCR beta chains. What the work shows at the level of the full study, not this receptor alone: DPC sensitization did not change how many TCRs were above 1 in 1000 frequency, and no evidence was found of alterations in global repertoire structure. Because every patient had alopecia, a presumed autoimmune disease, the patients' immune response might differ from that of healthy individuals. Repeated subsampling changed both the strength of the expansion versus patch-test correlation and the threshold at which the correlation became significant. Compared with pre-sensitization or healthy control sets, expanded TCRs formed significantly more large CDR3 similarity clusters, which is consistent with antigen-driven responses. Patch test score correlated positively with the number of PT1 expanded TCRs, reaching significance at thresholds 8, 16 and 32 but not at 4.

The library was generated by RACE. The listed sequencing device is NextSeq 500. During library preparation, unique molecular identifiers were attached to individual cDNA molecules so that TCRs could be counted in a quantitative, reproducible way. In the original analysis: A median of around 100,000 TCRs per sample was observed, with a range of about 20,000 to 690,600. V, J and CDR3 annotation of the TCR reads was performed with the Decombinator software suite. To make PS versus PT1 abundance plots, every sample was subsampled to the same number of TCRs (28,000). TCRs were defined as expanded if absent before sensitization and observed at least eight times at the 2-week time point. TCRdb trimmed the raw reads at Q25, called clones with MiXCR and kept productive beta chains. CDR3 protein duplicates are merged, each entry listing the most common genes and DNA. The V and J calls reflect TCRdb's pipeline rather than the authors' work. The sample data list 35,000 to 45,000 distinct CDR3 sequences, and 9.5% to 10% of these were observed just once. Together, the top ten hold 13% to 15% of the sample.

In this sample, this clonotype turned up many times. It lacks a known antigen. No base quality information exists; no much larger clone differs at one position. The time point label for this specimen denotes: patch test 2, 6 weeks after DPC sensitization. Sample treatment or condition, as interpreted from the label and publication: therapeutic diphenylcyclopropenone sensitization with weekly scalp DPC. Total RNA was extracted from unfractionated whole blood that had been collected in Tempus Blood RNA tubes. At every patch-test visit, the blood draw took place before the patch test was put on. Patients were eligible if aged 18 to 70, diagnosed with alopecia and judged suitable for DPC therapy, and pregnant patients were excluded. Including the terminal cysteine and phenylalanine, the CDR3 comprises 13 residues. Solely the CDR3 DNA is kept, with 39 bases framed from the first base. V gives up 3 bases and J gives up 1 base, and the segment between their germline ends measures 3 bases. In the germline V gene, CDR1 corresponds to SGHDN and CDR2 to FVKESK.

Here the chain combines TRBV14 and TRBJ2-2, with the D gene too uncertain to name. The sequencing here drew on whole blood, taken in connection with sensitization to the hapten diphenylcyclopropenone (DPC). This clonotype was obtained from a woman aged 30 to 39 with alopecia areata. Some clones in this sample may be carry-over from other donors' samples. The DNA sequence is as follows: TGTGCCAGCAGCCAGTTGAACACCGGGGAGCTGTTTTTT. Translated, this is CASSQLNTGELFF. This CDR3, with the reference TRBV14 and TRBJ2-2 proteins standing in past its ends, gives the full variable domain EAGVTQFPSHSVIEKGQTVTLRCDPISGHDNLYWYRRVMGKEIKFLLHFVKESKQDESGMPNNRFLAERTGGTYSTLKVQPAELEDSGVYFCASSQLNTGELFFGEGSRLTVL.